Listed here are 21 T cell receptor beta chains from one sample, sequenced in a study of CD8 T cells in Susac syndrome. After extraction with the RNeasy kit, about 0.5 to 1 ug of the RNA was reverse transcribed using random hexamers. MiXCR, run by TCRdb on the immunoSEQ multiplex PCR reads, gives a single entry per CDR3 protein. Seen here are about 47,000 distinct CDR3 sequences, over 90% observed once, and the top ten hold around 0.43%. Sequencing was done on a sample of CD8+ T cells from PBMCs. All receptors derive from a human donor in good health.

This clonotype came up once. The rearrangement joins TRBV29-1 to TRBJ2-1; maybe TRBD2 (6 bases). Germline V gene data show CDR1 as SQVTM and CDR2 as ANQGSEA. The CDR3 extends over 15 amino acids. V lost 6 bases and J 2 bases, leaving 17 bases between the germline ends. The DNA for the CDR3 is TGCAGCGTACGGGGTAGCGGAGGAGCCTACAATGAGCAGTTCTTC. Protein: CSVRGSGGAYNEQFF.

The chain is built from TRBV6-2 or TRBV6-3 and TRBJ2-1; 9 positions match TRBD2. The CDR3 runs to 15 residues. Germline trimming cut 0 bases from V and 7 bases from J; bases unmatched to any gene: 4. The germline CDR1 and CDR2 sequences are MNHEY and SVGEGT. The CDR3 is CASSYSGTSSNEQFF. As DNA, the CDR3 is TGTGCCAGCAGTTACTCCGGGACTAGCAGTAATGAGCAGTTCTTC.

This clonotype was seen a handful of times. V usage is TRBV6-5 and J usage is TRBJ1-2, with a weak D call TRBD1 (6 bases). Trimming cost V 1 base and J 6 bases, with 12 bases left between them. CDR3 length: 14 amino acids. CDR1 MNHEY and CDR2 SVGAGI come from the germline V gene. CDR3: CASSYWGGGDGYTF. The CDR3 DNA is TGTGCCAGCAGTTACTGGGGGGGCGGGGATGGCTACACCTTC.

The chain is built from TRBV6-1 and TRBJ2-1; either TRBD1 or TRBD2 may fit D (5 bases each). Germline V lookup: CDR1 MNHNS, CDR2 SASEGT. V was pared by 2 bases and J by 0 bases, with 8 bases between. The CDR3 runs to 15 residues. Here the CDR3 reads CASSEWGPSYNEQFF. The CDR3 region has the DNA TGTGCCAGCAGTGAATGGGGACCCTCCTACAATGAGCAGTTCTTC.

V usage is TRBV5-6 and J usage is TRBJ2-3, with D maybe TRBD1 (5 bases). The CDR3 runs 15 residues. V dropped 2 bases and J dropped 0 bases, with 10 bases sitting between them. Germline V gives CDR1 SGHDT, CDR2 YYEEEE. In DNA form, the CDR3 reads TGTGCCAGCAGCTTTTGGACATCTAGCACAGATACGCAGTATTTT. Translating gives CASSFWTSSTDTQYF.

The J gene is TRBJ2-3, the V gene TRBV27; no firm D call. There are 13 residues in the CDR3. Germline CDR1 MNHEY, CDR2 SMNVEV (reference sequence). V was clipped by 0 bases and J by 1 base, with 2 bases between them. CDR3 sequence: CASSLSGTDTQYF. The CDR3, as DNA: TGTGCCAGCAGTTTATCGGGCACAGATACGCAGTATTTT.

V and J are TRBV7-9 and TRBJ2-7; 10 bases are shared with TRBD2. With 5 bases clipped from V and 6 bases from J, the junction kept 13 bases outside the gene matches. Germline V lookup: CDR1 SEHNR, CDR2 FQNEAQ (reference sequence). This CDR3 region has 16 residues. This CDR3 reads CASSPRSAGGNREQYF. The DNA of the CDR3 is TGTGCCAGCAGCCCACGGTCAGCGGGAGGGAACCGCGAGCAGTACTTC. Complete variable domain (other parts from reference TRBV7-9 and TRBJ2-7): DTGVSQNPRHKITKRGQNVTFRCDPISEHNRLYWYRQTLGQGPEFLTYFQNEAQLEKSRLLSDRFSAERPKGSFSTLEIQRTEQGDSAMYLCASSPRSAGGNREQYFGPGTRLTVT.

The chain combines TRBV4-3 with TRBJ2-7, with 8 nucleotides matching TRBD1. The CDR3 totals 15 residues. Germline V gives CDR1 LGHNA, CDR2 YSLEER. V was clipped by 1 base and J by 1 base; unmatched bases: 3. The chain's CDR3 is CASSQARTGSYEQYF. The CDR3 DNA is TGCGCCAGCAGCCAAGCCCGGACAGGGTCCTACGAGCAGTACTTC.

The chain is built from TRBV29-1 and TRBJ2-6; a possible D gene is TRBD1 (5 bases). The CDR3 spans 16 residues. Germline CDR1 SQVTM, CDR2 ANQGSEA. Trimming left V 4 bases short and J 0 bases short, with 13 bases between. The CDR3 is CSVVPGISSGANVLTF. In DNA form, the CDR3 reads TGCAGCGTTGTCCCAGGGATCAGCTCTGGGGCCAACGTCCTGACTTTC.

The CDR3 nucleotides are TGTGCCAGTAGTATCGAGGAGGCAGGGAACACCGGGGAGCTGTTTTTT. Translation gives CASSIEEAGNTGELFF. This chain joins TRBV19 and TRBJ2-2; a weak D match, TRBD2 (5 bases). Trimming stripped 3 bases from V and 1 base from J, with 12 bases between. This CDR3 region has 16 residues. Per the germline V gene, CDR1 is LNHDA and CDR2 is SQIVND (reference sequence).

The rearrangement joins TRBV11-2 to TRBJ2-7; TRBD2 is a possible D gene (5 bases). Germline lookup yields CDR1 SGHAT and CDR2 FQNNGV. The CDR3 spans 13 residues. Trimming shortened V by 0 bases and J by 7 bases, and 10 bases separated the two germline ends. The CDR3 bases are TGTGCCAGCAGCTTAGATTCGAGCGGTGAGCAGTACTTC. As protein: CASSLDSSGEQYF.

This CDR3 is CASSPRWDPSNEQFF. CDR3 sequence (DNA): TGTGCCAGCAGCCCAAGATGGGACCCCTCCAATGAGCAGTTCTTC. The chain is built from TRBV3-1 and TRBJ2-1; tentatively, D is TRBD1 or TRBD2 (5 bases each). CDR3 length equals 15 residues. Trimming removed 4 bases at V and 6 bases at J, with 16 bases between. Germline CDR1 reads LGHDT; CDR2 reads YNNKEL (reference sequence).

The chain recombines TRBV2 with TRBJ1-5; D remains ambiguous. V lost 6 bases to trimming and J lost 2 bases, with 11 bases between them. Germline CDR1 and CDR2: SNHLY and FYNNEI. The CDR3 covers 14 residues. The CDR3 DNA follows: TGTGCCAGCAGGAGGGCAGGCCGCAATCAGCCCCAGCATTTT. The encoded protein is CASRRAGRNQPQHF.

The chain has TRBV6-2 or TRBV6-3 and TRBJ2-1, with 7 positions matching TRBD2. The CDR3 totals 16 residues. Germline V gives CDR1 MNHEY, CDR2 SVGEGT. V was pared by 2 bases and J by 3 bases, with 7 bases of the junction left unmatched. CDR3 nucleotides: TGTGCCAGCAGTTACGACCTAGCGGCTTTCTACAATGAGCAGTTCTTC. Its translation is CASSYDLAAFYNEQFF.

The chain couples TRBV2 to TRBJ1-5; perhaps TRBD1 as D (6 bases). Trimming took 0 bases from V and 7 from J, leaving 16 bases between them. The CDR3 totals 16 residues. Germline CDR1 is SNHLY and CDR2 is FYNNEI. The CDR3 here is CASSEAGQPWGQPQHF. The CDR3 coding sequence is TGTGCCAGCAGTGAAGCGGGACAACCCTGGGGGCAGCCCCAGCATTTT.

The genes are TRBV27 and TRBJ2-1; TRBD2 is a possible D gene (7 bases). The CDR3 runs to 15 residues. Germline V gives CDR1 MNHEY, CDR2 SMNVEV (reference sequence). Trimming took off 2 bases at V and 3 bases at J, with 11 bases between the two ends. This chain's CDR3 is CASSLGGAIYNEQFF. The DNA of the CDR3 is TGTGCCAGCAGTTTAGGGGGGGCAATCTACAATGAGCAGTTCTTC.

V usage is TRBV4-3 and J usage is TRBJ2-1; D remains ambiguous. V was shortened by 1 base and J by 2 bases, with 12 bases between the two germline ends. The CDR3 is made up of 16 amino acids. Germline CDR1 LGHNA, CDR2 YSLEER. The CDR3 nucleotides read TGCGCCAGCAGCCAAGGGGCGGCAACGGCCTACAATGAGCAGTTCTTC. Its protein is CASSQGAATAYNEQFF.

The chain employs TRBV12-3 or TRBV12-4 and TRBJ2-6, with unresolved D. The CDR3 runs 20 residues. The V end lost 10 bases, the J end lost 0 bases, and 28 bases lay between the germline ends. CDR3 coding DNA: TGTGCCATCCCTTGTGGTCATAGACAACCCCCTTACTCTGGGGCCAACGTCCTGACTTTC. Its protein product is CAIPCGHRQPPYSGANVLTF.

V is TRBV9 and J is TRBJ2-3; no firm D call. The CDR3 sequence is 13 residues long. Germline CDR1 SGDLS, CDR2 YYNGEE. V lost 4 bases to trimming and J lost 6 bases, with 12 bases between them. CDR3 protein: CASSTGRWDTQYF. DNA of the CDR3: TGTGCCAGCAGCACGGGTCGATGGGATACGCAGTATTTT.

This chain uses TRBV9 with TRBJ2-7, with no clear D. The CDR3 is made up of 14 amino acids. Germline V gene lookup returns CDR1 SGDLS and CDR2 YYNGEE. V lost 0 bases, J lost 4 bases, and 11 bases lay in between. This CDR3 reads CASSVGTQEYEQYF. The DNA for the CDR3 is TGTGCCAGCAGCGTAGGAACCCAGGAGTACGAGCAGTACTTC.

The rearrangement links TRBV3-1 to TRBJ2-1, with 12 positions matching TRBD2. After removal of 2 bases from V and 6 bases from J, the junction contained 2 bases not matched to a gene. The CDR3 is 15 residues long. In germline, CDR1 is LGHDT, CDR2 YNNKEL (reference sequence). CDR3 protein: CASSQRTSGVNEQFF. CDR3 sequence (DNA): TGTGCCAGCAGCCAACGGACTAGCGGGGTCAATGAGCAGTTCTTC.